This TCR beta chain was captured by sequencing in a study of T-cell memory formation after mild COVID-19. Findings and caveats of the study: The main location of contracting CD4+ clones was CM and EM, and that of contracting CD8+ clones was EMRA. Contracting clones, day 15 to 85, had balanced CD4/CD8, and later expanders favored CD4+. Some clones that responded turned up in pre-infection memory, which suggests that cross-reactive memory joined in.

A single record per CDR3 protein comes from TCRdb applying MiXCR to the 5' RACE reads. Here the sample spans about 130,000 distinct CDR3 sequences, over 15% being singletons. The ends were cut back, 3 bases at V and 8 bases at J, with 12 bases in the middle. Germline V CDR1 and CDR2: SGHRS, YFSETQ. This CDR3 contains 13 residues. With respect to this clonotype: Its target is unknown.

The material sequenced was PBMCs or a T cell subset sorted from them (not recorded which). This TCR derives from a man aged 18 to 35 who had mild COVID-19 (a few samples of this study predate the infection). Cell type and time point are not known. The chain is built from TRBV5-1 and TRBJ1-3, with D unclear. DNA for the CDR3: TGCGCCAGCAGCTCCCGGCAGCGGGACACCATATATTTT. It specifies CASSSRQRDTIYF.